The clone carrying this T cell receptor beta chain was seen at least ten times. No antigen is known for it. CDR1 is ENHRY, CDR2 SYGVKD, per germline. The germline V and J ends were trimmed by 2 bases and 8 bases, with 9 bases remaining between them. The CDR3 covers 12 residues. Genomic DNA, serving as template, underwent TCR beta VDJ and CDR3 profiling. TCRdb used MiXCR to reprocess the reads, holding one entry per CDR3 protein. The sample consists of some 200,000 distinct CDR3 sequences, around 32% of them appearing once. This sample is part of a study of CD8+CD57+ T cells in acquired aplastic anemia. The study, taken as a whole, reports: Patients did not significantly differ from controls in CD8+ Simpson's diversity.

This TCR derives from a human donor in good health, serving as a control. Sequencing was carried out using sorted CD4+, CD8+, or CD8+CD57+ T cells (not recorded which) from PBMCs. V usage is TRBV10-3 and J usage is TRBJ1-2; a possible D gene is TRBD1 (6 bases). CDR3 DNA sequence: TGTGCCATCAGTGAGGGGGGGCTCGGCTACACCTTC. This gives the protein CAISEGGLGYTF.